This is a list of T cell receptor beta chains from one sample in a study of metastatic and nonmetastatic thyroid tumors. TCRdb reassembled clones from the PCR reads with MiXCR. Of 35,000 to 45,000 clones in the sample, 3% to 3.5% were seen once. Sample: blood. These receptors were taken from a female donor with papillary thyroid cancer or a benign thyroid nodule (not recorded which). Some clones in this sample may be carry-over from other donors' samples. Each CDR3 is given with its conserved first and last residue. D genes are given only for firm matches. Clone size is given for some rows only: seen once, a few or many times, or a class if the clone is expanded.

V	J	D	size	DNA	CDR3
TRBV2	TRBJ2-1	-	many	TGTGCCAGCAAACAGTCTAGCTCCTACAATGAGCAGTTCTTC	CASKQSSSYNEQFF
TRBV20-1	TRBJ1-3	-	many	TGCAGTGCTAGAGACGGGTCAGACTCTGGAAACACCATATATTTT	CSARDGSDSGNTIYF
TRBV7-6	TRBJ2-7	TRBD1	few	TGTGCCAGCAGCATTATGGCCGGGACAGGGGTCTCCTACGAGCAGTACTTC	CASSIMAGTGVSYEQYF
TRBV6-2/TRBV6-3	TRBJ1-1	-	-	TGTGCCAGCAGTAGTACGGAGAGTAACACTGAAGCTTTCTTT	CASSSTESNTEAFF
TRBV28	TRBJ2-1	TRBD2	few	TGTGCCAGCTTACCCGGGACTAAAAGCAATGAGCAGTTCTTC	CASLPGTKSNEQFF
TRBV20-1	TRBJ1-2	TRBD1	few	TGCAGTGCTTTGGGACAGGGCGCTGGCTACACAGGGTCGGAGTATGGCTACACCTTC	CSALGQGAGYTGSEYGYTF
TRBV27	TRBJ1-1	-	few	TGTGCCAGCAGTTTAAGGGAGGGGAACACTGAAGCTTTCTTT	CASSLREGNTEAFF
TRBV12-3/TRBV12-4	TRBJ1-5	-	many	TGTGCCAGCAGTCTCCCCCCAGGGGCTGCGCAGCCCCAGCATTTT	CASSLPPGAAQPQHF
TRBV20-1	TRBJ2-7	-	many	TGCAGTGCTAGCCTTTTGGACGAGCAGTACTTC	CSASLLDEQYF
TRBV6-1	TRBJ1-2	TRBD1	-	TGTGCCAGTCGGACGGGACAGGGTGTTGGCTACACCTTC	CASRTGQGVGYTF
TRBV7-2	TRBJ2-3	-	few	TGTGCCAGCAGCTTAGTCGCTAGTCCCACAGATACGCAGTATTTT	CASSLVASPTDTQYF
TRBV4-1	TRBJ2-7	TRBD2	many	TGCGCCAGCAGCCAGACTAGCGGGAGTGCCTACGAGCAGTACTTC	CASSQTSGSAYEQYF
TRBV30	TRBJ1-3	TRBD1	many	TGTGCCTGGAGTCCTTGGACAGGGGGAAACACCATATATTTT	CAWSPWTGGNTIYF
TRBV27	TRBJ2-1	TRBD2	many	TGTGCCAGCAGAAGGACAGGGTCTCGGCTAGCGGGGGGGGACAATGAGCAGTTCTTC	CASRRTGSRLAGGDNEQFF
TRBV11-2	TRBJ1-2	TRBD1	few	TGTGCCTCCTCGCCGGGACAGAACTATGGCTACACCTTC	CASSPGQNYGYTF
TRBV28	TRBJ2-4	TRBD2	many	TGTGCCAGCAGAGACAAGGGGACTAGCGGCCGAGGGTACTTC	CASRDKGTSGRGYF
TRBV27	TRBJ1-5	-	few	TGTGCCAGCAGTCCCCACCTTAGCAATCAGCCCCAGCATTTT	CASSPHLSNQPQHF
TRBV10-2	TRBJ2-3	-	few	TGCGCCAGCAGCCCCAGGTGGCGGGAAGATACGCAGTATTTT	CASSPRWREDTQYF
TRBV6-5	TRBJ2-1	-	few	TGTGCCAGCCAAAGCTCCTACAATGAGCAGTTCTTC	CASQSSYNEQFF
TRBV2	TRBJ2-1	TRBD2	few	TGTGCCAGCAGTGGACTAGCCGATTACAATAAGCAGTTCTTC	CASSGLADYNKQFF
TRBV6-1	TRBJ2-7	-	few	TGTGCCAGCAGTCCAAACGATCAATACTACGAGCAGTACTTC	CASSPNDQYYEQYF
TRBV6-1	TRBJ2-2	-	few	TGTGCCAGCAGTCTAGGGGCCGGGGAGCTGTTTTTT	CASSLGAGELFF
TRBV3-1	TRBJ1-2	-	many	TGTGCCAGCAGCCGCCAGGGAGGCTATGGCTACACCTTC	CASSRQGGYGYTF
TRBV11-2	TRBJ2-1	-	many	TGTGCCAGCAGCTTGGCGACTCCCCTCGTCGGCAATGAGCAGTTCTTC	CASSLATPLVGNEQFF
TRBV30	TRBJ1-5	-	many	TGTGCCTGGAGTGTACGGTGGACTACTGGGCCCAATCAGCCCCAGCATTTT	CAWSVRWTTGPNQPQHF
TRBV7-9	TRBJ2-3	-	-	TGTGCCAGCAGCGCCGCTACAGATACGCAGTATTTT	CASSAATDTQYF
TRBV24-1	TRBJ1-2	-	few	TGTGCCACCAGTGCATCCCCGAGTTCGCCCCATGGCTACACCTTC	CATSASPSSPHGYTF
TRBV5-1	TRBJ1-1	-	-	TGCGCCAGCAGCTTAATAAGTCGGACATCAGAGGCTTTCTTC	CASSLISRTSEAFF
TRBV30	TRBJ2-3	-	many	TGTGCCTGGAGTCCGTTCCTAGCTCCGGATACGCAGTATTTT	CAWSPFLAPDTQYF
TRBV6-2/TRBV6-3	TRBJ1-2	TRBD1	few	TGTGCCAGCAGTGGTCAGGGGGGCAATCTATTTGGCTACACCTTC	CASSGQGGNLFGYTF
TRBV19	TRBJ2-2	-	many	TGTGCCAGTAGTGCCATTGGGTTATGGGGCCCGAACACCGGGGAGCTGTTTTTT	CASSAIGLWGPNTGELFF
TRBV6-1	TRBJ1-2	-	medium-sized	TGTGCCAGCAGTGAAGCAAGGAGCAGGGTCGACGGCTACACCTTC	CASSEARSRVDGYTF
TRBV12-3/TRBV12-4	TRBJ1-3	-	many	TGTGCCAGCAGTTTCGGCAGGAGACCTGGAAACACCATATATTTT	CASSFGRRPGNTIYF
TRBV5-1	TRBJ2-1	-	many	TGCGCCAGCAGCCCTGGCGGGGCAAAAGAGCAGTTCTTC	CASSPGGAKEQFF
TRBV7-9	TRBJ2-1	-	many	TGTGCCAGCAGCTCAAGTTCCGACGGGGTCGATGAGCAGTTCTTC	CASSSSSDGVDEQFF
TRBV4-2	TRBJ2-7	-	many	TGTGCCAGCAGCCAAGATTCCTACGAGCAGTACTTC	CASSQDSYEQYF
TRBV2	TRBJ1-4	-	-	TGTGCCAGCAGTGACAGTCGAGAAAAACTGTTTTTT	CASSDSREKLFF
TRBV10-2	TRBJ2-1	TRBD2	few	TGCGCCAGCAGCCCGGGACTAGCGGGAGGGAAGCACTACAATGAGCAGTTCTTC	CASSPGLAGGKHYNEQFF
TRBV11-1	TRBJ2-1	-	few	TGCGCCAGCAGCCCCGGTCATGGGTACAGTGAGCAGTTCTTC	CASSPGHGYSEQFF
TRBV3-1	TRBJ2-1	-	many	TGTGCCAGCAGCGGCTCGCCGGGGTCCTACAATGAGCAGTTCTTC	CASSGSPGSYNEQFF
TRBV28	TRBJ1-2	-	-	TGTGCCAGCAGTTTATACCGGGACACCTCCTATGGCTACACCTTC	CASSLYRDTSYGYTF
TRBV7-3	TRBJ2-2	-	many	TGTGCCAGCAGACCGGGACGTTCCGGGGAGCTGTTTTTT	CASRPGRSGELFF
TRBV27	TRBJ2-3	TRBD2	many	TGTGCCAGCAGAGAGAGTACTAGCGGGAGGGCTGATACGCAGTATTTT	CASRESTSGRADTQYF
TRBV7-9	TRBJ2-3	-	few	TGTGCCAGCAGCTCGGAGGGTGCGGTAGATACGCAGTATTTT	CASSSEGAVDTQYF